A selection of T cell receptor beta chains follows, all from one sample in a study of CD8 T cells in ankylosing spondylitis. TCRdb used MiXCR to reprocess the 5' RACE reads, holding one entry per CDR3 protein. The sample includes 100,000 to 150,000 distinct CDR3 sequences, 7% of them seen just once. Specimen: blood, either unsorted or a sorted T cell fraction (not recorded which). Receptors originate from a male donor with ankylosing spondylitis or in good health (not recorded which). CDR3s include the opening cysteine and the closing phenylalanine or tryptophan. Each record gives: CDR3 DNA, CDR3 protein, clone size, V gene, J gene, D gene. The D gene is left open where the match is weak. A row's size may be missing; if present it is once, few, many or a size class.

DNA: TGCAGTGCTAGAGGGGCAGGGGGCTTCACTGAAGCTTTCTTT; CDR3: CSARGAGGFTEAFF; size: many; V: TRBV20-1; J: TRBJ1-1; D: TRBD1
DNA: TGTGCCAGCAGGCGCACAGGGAACTATGGCTACACCTTC; CDR3: CASRRTGNYGYTF; size: many; V: TRBV5-6; J: TRBJ1-2; D: -
DNA: TGCGCCAGCAGCCCGCAGGGGTGGAATGAAAAACTGTTTTTT; CDR3: CASSPQGWNEKLFF; size: many; V: TRBV5-1; J: TRBJ1-4; D: -
DNA: TGCAGTGCTAGTCGCACAATTCAAGAGACCCAGTACTTC; CDR3: CSASRTIQETQYF; size: many; V: TRBV20-1; J: TRBJ2-5; D: -
DNA: TGCGCCAGCAGCTGGGATCCGGGACAGGAGTTCACAGATACGCAGTATTTT; CDR3: CASSWDPGQEFTDTQYF; size: -; V: TRBV5-1; J: TRBJ2-3; D: TRBD1
DNA: TGTGCCAGCAGTTACTTAGCGGGGGGGCAGTACAATGAGCAGTTCTTC; CDR3: CASSYLAGGQYNEQFF; size: -; V: TRBV6-5; J: TRBJ2-1; D: TRBD2
DNA: TGCAGCGTTCGTGCAGCAGGGTCAGATACGCAGTATTTT; CDR3: CSVRAAGSDTQYF; size: many; V: TRBV29-1; J: TRBJ2-3; D: -
DNA: TGCGCCAGCAGCGCGACTAGCAGAGATACGCAGTATTTT; CDR3: CASSATSRDTQYF; size: many; V: TRBV5-1; J: TRBJ2-3; D: TRBD2
DNA: TGCGCCAGCAGTGAGGGGAGCTCCTACGAGCAGTACTTC; CDR3: CASSEGSSYEQYF; size: many; V: TRBV10-1; J: TRBJ2-7; D: -
DNA: TGCGCCAGCAGCTTGCGCGCGGAGATGTACGAAAAACTGTTTTTT; CDR3: CASSLRAEMYEKLFF; size: many; V: TRBV5-1; J: TRBJ1-4; D: -
DNA: TGCAGTGCTGGAGGACTAGTCAGGGGCAATGAGCAGTTCTTC; CDR3: CSAGGLVRGNEQFF; size: many; V: TRBV20-1; J: TRBJ2-1; D: -
DNA: TGCGCCAGCAGCTTGTCAGGGGTCTACGAGCAGTACTTC; CDR3: CASSLSGVYEQYF; size: many; V: TRBV5-1; J: TRBJ2-7; D: -
DNA: TGCAGCATTCCCCTTGGAAACACCATATATTTT; CDR3: CSIPLGNTIYF; size: many; V: TRBV29-1; J: TRBJ1-3; D: -
DNA: TGCAGTGCTGGGTTGGCGGCACGCGGGGAGCTGTTTTTT; CDR3: CSAGLAARGELFF; size: many; V: TRBV20-1; J: TRBJ2-2; D: -
DNA: TGTGCCAGCAGCTTGGTAAGGGGGCCGATAGGAAATGAGCAGTTCTTC; CDR3: CASSLVRGPIGNEQFF; size: many; V: TRBV5-6; J: TRBJ2-1; D: TRBD1
DNA: TGCAGCGTTGAGGTACGGGACACATATTACGAGCAGTACTTC; CDR3: CSVEVRDTYYEQYF; size: many; V: TRBV29-1; J: TRBJ2-7; D: -
DNA: TGTGCCAGCAGTTTCGGGGTCAACTCCTACAATGAGCAGTTCTTC; CDR3: CASSFGVNSYNEQFF; size: -; V: TRBV12-3/TRBV12-4; J: TRBJ2-1; D: -
DNA: TGTGCCACCAGTGATAAGGGACTAGCGGGAAATGAGCAGTTCTTC; CDR3: CATSDKGLAGNEQFF; size: many; V: TRBV24-1; J: TRBJ2-1; D: TRBD2
DNA: TGCAGTGCCGGGACAGGGGTTTACGGCTACACCTTC; CDR3: CSAGTGVYGYTF; size: many; V: TRBV20-1; J: TRBJ1-2; D: TRBD1
DNA: TGTGCCAGCAGTCCCGGGGGAGTCGGGTACGAGCAGTACTTC; CDR3: CASSPGGVGYEQYF; size: many; V: TRBV28; J: TRBJ2-7; D: -
DNA: TGCAGTGCCAGGCCGCACGGGAACGAGCAGTACTTC; CDR3: CSARPHGNEQYF; size: few; V: TRBV20-1; J: TRBJ2-7; D: -
DNA: TGTGCCAGCAGCGTATGGGTCAGCGGGGAAGCTAGTGAGCAGTTCTTC; CDR3: CASSVWVSGEASEQFF; size: many; V: TRBV9; J: TRBJ2-1; D: TRBD2
DNA: TGCAGTGCTCCTACTAGCGAACTTATTTACGAGCAGTACTTC; CDR3: CSAPTSELIYEQYF; size: many; V: TRBV20-1; J: TRBJ2-7; D: TRBD2
DNA: TGCGCCAGCAGCCCCCGGCCTGACACCATGAACACTGAAGCTTTCTTT; CDR3: CASSPRPDTMNTEAFF; size: many; V: TRBV5-1; J: TRBJ1-1; D: -
DNA: TGTGCCAGCAGCTTCCTCCGGGACGACCCTCCGGGAGGCTACACCTTC; CDR3: CASSFLRDDPPGGYTF; size: many; V: TRBV6-5; J: TRBJ1-2; D: -
DNA: TGTGCCAGCAGTTACTCGTTACGCGGGAGAGAGACCCAGTACTTC; CDR3: CASSYSLRGRETQYF; size: many; V: TRBV6-5; J: TRBJ2-5; D: TRBD2
DNA: TGCGCCAGCAGCTCACTAGCGGGACCTTCTGGGGCCAACGTCCTGACTTTC; CDR3: CASSSLAGPSGANVLTF; size: many; V: TRBV5-1; J: TRBJ2-6; D: TRBD2
DNA: TGTGCCAGCAGCTTCCGTGACAGATATAATTCACCCCTCCACTTT; CDR3: CASSFRDRYNSPLHF; size: many; V: TRBV5-6; J: TRBJ1-6; D: -
DNA: TGTGCCAGCAGCCAAGAAAGACCGGCGGAGGGAGCGTCGGCCGGGGAGCTGTTTTTT; CDR3: CASSQERPAEGASAGELFF; size: -; V: TRBV4-2; J: TRBJ2-2; D: -
DNA: TGTGCCAGCAGCAACGCCGGGACAGGGTACGAGCAGTACTTC; CDR3: CASSNAGTGYEQYF; size: many; V: TRBV7-9; J: TRBJ2-7; D: TRBD1
DNA: TGTGCCACCAGCGGAATTTGGGACGGGTACAATGAGCAGTTCTTC; CDR3: CATSGIWDGYNEQFF; size: many; V: TRBV15; J: TRBJ2-1; D: -
DNA: TGTGCCAGCAGTTACCGAAAAGAGACCCAGTACTTC; CDR3: CASSYRKETQYF; size: many; V: TRBV12-3/TRBV12-4; J: TRBJ2-5; D: -
DNA: TGCGCCAGCAGCTTGGCCATGGACACCGGGGAGCTGTTTTTT; CDR3: CASSLAMDTGELFF; size: many; V: TRBV5-1; J: TRBJ2-2; D: -
DNA: TGTGCCAGCAGCTTAGTTCCGGCCCGGGAGACCCAGTACTTC; CDR3: CASSLVPARETQYF; size: many; V: TRBV7-7; J: TRBJ2-5; D: -
DNA: TGTGCCAGCAGTAAAAACAGGGGTCTCTTGAACTTC; CDR3: CASSKNRGLLNF; size: -; V: TRBV28; J: TRBJ2-7; D: TRBD1